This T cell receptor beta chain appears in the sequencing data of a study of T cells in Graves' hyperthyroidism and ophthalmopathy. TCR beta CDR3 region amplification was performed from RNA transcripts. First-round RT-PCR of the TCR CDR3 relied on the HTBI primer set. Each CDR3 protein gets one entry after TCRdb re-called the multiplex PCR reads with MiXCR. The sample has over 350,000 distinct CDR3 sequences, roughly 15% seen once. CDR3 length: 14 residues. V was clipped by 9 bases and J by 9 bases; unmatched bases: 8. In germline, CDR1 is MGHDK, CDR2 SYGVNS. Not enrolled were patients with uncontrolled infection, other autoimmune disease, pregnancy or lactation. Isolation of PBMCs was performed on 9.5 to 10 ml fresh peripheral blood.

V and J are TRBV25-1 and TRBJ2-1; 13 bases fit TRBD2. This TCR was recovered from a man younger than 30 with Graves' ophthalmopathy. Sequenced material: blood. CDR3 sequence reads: CARDGLAGEREQFF. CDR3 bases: TGTGCCAGGGATGGACTAGCGGGAGAGCGTGAGCAGTTCTTC.